Listed here are 13 T cell receptor beta chains from one sample, sequenced in a study of lymphopenia after photon versus proton radiotherapy. The assay was immunoSEQ multiplex PCR, and TCRdb's table has in-frame clones only and misses some. The sample gives about 160,000 clones, 80% to 90% of which show up once; around 4.6% is in the top ten. Here the sequenced sample was peripheral blood, taken from a patient treated with photon-based radiotherapy. All receptors come from a man aged 45-65 years with gastric cancer.

V and J are TRBV5-1 and TRBJ1-2; TRBD1 agrees at 9 bases. V was pared by 2 bases and J by 8 bases, with 13 bases of the junction left unmatched. The CDR3 consists of 16 residues. CDR1 and CDR2 from the germline V gene are SGHRS and YFSETQ. The CDR3 loop is CASSLVQGASPRGYTF. CDR3 nucleotides: TGCGCCAGCAGCTTAGTACAGGGGGCTTCCCCGAGGGGCTACACCTTC.

The chain combines TRBV28 with TRBJ2-7; 7 positions match TRBD1. J lost 0 bases, V lost 5 bases, and 10 bases had no gene match. Germline V gene data show CDR1 as MDHEN and CDR2 as SYDVKM. This CDR3 is built from 16 residues. The CDR3 coding sequence is TGTGCCAGCAGTGAAACCGGGACAGTGAGCTCCTACGAGCAGTACTTC. It yields the protein CASSETGTVSSYEQYF.

The rearrangement uses TRBV4-3 and TRBJ2-1; 9 bases align to TRBD2. Per the germline V gene, CDR1 is LGHNA and CDR2 is YSLEER. The length of the CDR3 is 15 residues. The J segment lost 8 bases and the V segment lost 6 bases, leaving 11 bases of the junction unmatched. Here the CDR3 reads CASRQIAAGGDEQFF. CDR3 nucleotide sequence: TGCGCCAGCAGACAGATTGCAGCGGGAGGTGATGAGCAGTTCTTC.

The chain combines TRBV10-3 with TRBJ1-1, with D unclear. V shed 5 bases and J shed 0 bases, with 7 bases lying between them. This CDR3 contains 13 residues. CDR1 and CDR2 (germline): ENHRY, SYGVKD. The CDR3 protein is CAISPTVNTEAFF. CDR3 DNA sequence: TGTGCCATCAGTCCCACAGTGAACACTGAAGCTTTCTTT.

This clone appeared once. V and J are TRBV7-2 and TRBJ2-7; a weak D match, TRBD1 (6 bases). The CDR3 spans 14 residues. Trimming took 4 bases from V and 7 from J, leaving 17 bases between them. Germline lookup yields CDR1 SGHTA and CDR2 FQGNSA. CDR3 amino acids: CASSSTGRVGEQYF. Written as DNA, the CDR3 is TGTGCCAGCAGCTCAACAGGGCGGGTGGGGGAGCAGTACTTC.

The gene calls are TRBV19 and TRBJ1-1; D call uncertain. CDR1 LNHDA and CDR2 SQIVND come from the germline V gene (reference sequence). The CDR3 length is 11 residues. V lost 5 bases to trimming and J lost 8 bases, with 9 bases between them. The CDR3 DNA reads as TGTGCCAGTAGTGGCCGTAGGGAAGCTTTCTTT. Translated: CASSGRREAFF. Supplemented by reference TRBV19 and TRBJ1-1, the full variable domain reads DGGITQSPKYLFRKEGQNVTLSCEQNLNHDAMYWYRQDPGQGLRLIYYSQIVNDFQKGDIAEGYSVSREKKESFPLTVTSAQKNPTAFYLCASSGRREAFFGQGTRLTVV.

This chain uses TRBV7-2 with TRBJ2-2; the D is unclear. Germline V lookup: CDR1 SGHTA, CDR2 FQGNSA. Trimming removed 4 bases from V and 5 bases from J, with 5 bases in between. The CDR3 spans 12 residues. CDR3 sequence (DNA): TGTGCCAGCAGCTCCCGAACCGGGGAGCTGTTTTTT. Translated: CASSSRTGELFF.

The rearrangement uses TRBV12-2 and TRBJ2-1. TRBV12-2 is flagged as a pseudogene. The CDR3 covers 20 residues. The CDR3 bases are TGTGCAAGTCGCCCCGGGGACGTCAGACAACGTCAAGAATCGGTAAATGAGCAGTTCTTC. Translated, it gives CASRPGDVRQRQESVNEQFF.

The V call is TRBV19, the J call TRBJ2-3; 8 nucleotides agree with TRBD2. J gave up 4 bases and V 5 bases, and 8 bases lay outside the gene matches. Germline values: CDR1 LNHDA, CDR2 SQIVND (reference sequence). CDR3 length: 15 residues. CDR3 protein: CASSDTSGSADTQYF. The CDR3 nucleotides are TGTGCCAGTAGTGACACGAGCGGGAGCGCAGATACGCAGTATTTT.

This chain uses TRBV4-1 with TRBJ2-2; D uncertain. CDR1 and CDR2 from the germline V gene are MGHRA and YSYEKL. This CDR3 has 14 residues. V lost 2 bases and J lost 5, with 9 bases in between. The CDR3 DNA is TGCGCCAGCAGCCAAACTCTCGGGACCGGGGAGCTGTTTTTT. This sequence encodes CASSQTLGTGELFF.

This chain connects TRBV18 to TRBJ2-2, with unresolved D. This CDR3 region has 17 residues. The germline gives CDR1 KGHSH, CDR2 LQKENI. V lost 2 bases to trimming and J lost 1 base, with 14 bases between them. CDR3 nucleotides: TGTGCCAGCTCACCAATTGGCCGCGGTCTGAACACCGGGGAGCTGTTTTTT. Translation gives CASSPIGRGLNTGELFF.

This clone was counted between two and nine times. V gene TRBV28 combines with J gene TRBJ1-5; D unresolved. CDR1 MDHEN and CDR2 SYDVKM come from the germline V gene. V dropped 6 bases and J dropped 5 bases, with 2 bases sitting between them. CDR3 size: 10 residues. The DNA for the CDR3 is TGTGCCAGCAGGGATCAGCCCCAGCATTTT. It encodes CASRDQPQHF.

The sample holds a few counts of this clone. The V and J genes are TRBV7-9 and TRBJ1-5; no definite D call. V lost 4 bases and J 6 bases, leaving 10 bases between the germline ends. Germline lookup yields CDR1 SEHNR and CDR2 FQNEAQ (reference sequence). The CDR3 is 13 residues long. The CDR3 coding sequence is TGTGCCAGCAGCTCGGGGTTATTTCAGCCCCAGCATTTT. It translates to CASSSGLFQPQHF.